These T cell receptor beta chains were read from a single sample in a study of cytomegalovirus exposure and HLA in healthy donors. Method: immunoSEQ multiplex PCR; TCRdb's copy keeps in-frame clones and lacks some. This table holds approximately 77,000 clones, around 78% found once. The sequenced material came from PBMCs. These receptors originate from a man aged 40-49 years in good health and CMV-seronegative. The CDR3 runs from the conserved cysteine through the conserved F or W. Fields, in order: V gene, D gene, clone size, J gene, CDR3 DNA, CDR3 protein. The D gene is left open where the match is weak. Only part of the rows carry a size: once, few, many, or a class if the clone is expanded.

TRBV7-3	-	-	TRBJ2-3	TGTGCCAGCAGCCCCGAGGAGGGCCCCACAGATACGCAGTATTTT	CASSPEEGPTDTQYF
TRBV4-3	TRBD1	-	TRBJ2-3	TGCGCCAGCAGCCTCGGACAGGGGGCCGATACGCAGTATTTT	CASSLGQGADTQYF
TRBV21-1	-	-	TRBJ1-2	TGTGCCAGCAGCAATCCCCCCCGAGGCCTTAACTATGGCTACACCTTC	CASSNPPRGLNYGYTF
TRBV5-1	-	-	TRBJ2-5	TGCGCCAGCAGCTTGCCCCCACAAGAGACCCAGTACTTC	CASSLPPQETQYF
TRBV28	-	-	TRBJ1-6	TGTGCCAGCAGTCTCCCTCCACACCATTCACCCCTCCACTTT	CASSLPPHHSPLHF
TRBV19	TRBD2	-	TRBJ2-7	TGTGCCAGTAGTGAAATGGTCGGGGGAGCGGGAAGGTCCTACGAGCAGTACTTC	CASSEMVGGAGRSYEQYF
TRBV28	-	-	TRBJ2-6	TGTGCCAGCAGTTGGGACTTCTCTGGGGCCAACGTCCTGACTTTC	CASSWDFSGANVLTF
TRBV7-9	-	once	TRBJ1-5	TGTGCCAGCAGCTTACCAGGGGGCAATCAGCCCCAGCATTTT	CASSLPGGNQPQHF
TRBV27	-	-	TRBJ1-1	TGTGCCAGCAGTTTATCTGGGGGGGCTGAAGCTTTCTTT	CASSLSGGAEAFF
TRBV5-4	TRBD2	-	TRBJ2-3	TGTGCCAGCAGCCGGGCGGGCGGGAGGACAGATACGCAGTATTTT	CASSRAGGRTDTQYF
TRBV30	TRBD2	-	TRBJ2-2	TGTGCCTTCGGGACTAGCGGCACCGGGGAGCTGTTTTTT	CAFGTSGTGELFF
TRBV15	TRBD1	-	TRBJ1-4	TGTGCCACCAGCCCTCATCGGACAGGGGCTAATGAAAAACTGTTTTTT	CATSPHRTGANEKLFF
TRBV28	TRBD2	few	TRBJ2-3	TGTGCGGCCTGCGGGGGAGTAGTTACAGATACGCAGTATTTT	CAACGGVVTDTQYF
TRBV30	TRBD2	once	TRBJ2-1	TGTGCCTGGAACCCGGGACTAGCGGGAGGGTACAATGAGCAGTTCTTC	CAWNPGLAGGYNEQFF
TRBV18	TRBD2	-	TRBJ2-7	TGTGCCAGCTCACCGACGGGAGGCCACGAGCAGTACTTC	CASSPTGGHEQYF
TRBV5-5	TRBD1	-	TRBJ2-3	TGTGCCAGCAGCCCAGAGGGGGCAAGGTTCACAGATACGCAGTATTTT	CASSPEGARFTDTQYF
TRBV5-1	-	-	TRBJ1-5	TGCGCCAGCAGCTTGGCCGGGGAGAGGAATCAGCCCCAGCATTTT	CASSLAGERNQPQHF
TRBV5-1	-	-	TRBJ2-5	TGCGCCAGCAGCCAGGGCGGACCGCCATCACAAGAGACCCAGTACTTC	CASSQGGPPSQETQYF
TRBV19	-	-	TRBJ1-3	TGTGCCAGTAGTATCCCGGGACGGGGGATCTCTGGAAACACCATATATTTT	CASSIPGRGISGNTIYF
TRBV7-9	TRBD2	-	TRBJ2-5	TGTGCCAGCAGCTCCACACTAGCGGGAGGGTTAGAGACCCAGTACTTC	CASSSTLAGGLETQYF
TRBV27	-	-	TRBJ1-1	TGTGCCAGCAGTTCGCGGACAGCTAACACTGAAGCTTTCTTT	CASSSRTANTEAFF
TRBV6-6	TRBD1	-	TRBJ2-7	TGTGCCAGCAGTTATTATGCAGACAGGGGGGGTGAGCAGTACTTC	CASSYYADRGGEQYF
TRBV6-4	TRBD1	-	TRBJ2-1	TGTGCCAGCAGTGACTCAGAACAGGGGGATTACAATGAGCAGTTCTTC	CASSDSEQGDYNEQFF
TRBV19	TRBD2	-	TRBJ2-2	TGTGCCAGTAGTATGTCTAGCGGGGTGAGCACCGGGGAGCTGTTTTTT	CASSMSSGVSTGELFF
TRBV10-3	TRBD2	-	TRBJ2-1	TGTGCCAGCGGGAGAGGAGATGAGCAGTTCTTC	CASGRGDEQFF
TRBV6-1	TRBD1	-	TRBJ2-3	TGTGCCAGCAGTGAAACTAGGACAGGGTTTTTGACAGATACGCAGTATTTT	CASSETRTGFLTDTQYF
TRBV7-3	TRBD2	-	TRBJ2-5	TGTGCCAGCAGCTTCCGCGGGAGTTCGGGAGAGACCCAGTACTTC	CASSFRGSSGETQYF
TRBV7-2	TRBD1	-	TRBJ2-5	TGTGCCAGCAGCCCCTCAAGGGGGCAGGAGACCCAGTACTTC	CASSPSRGQETQYF
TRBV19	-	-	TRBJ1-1	TGTGCCAGTACCCTCACGGGGTTGGGGACTGAAGCTTTCTTT	CASTLTGLGTEAFF
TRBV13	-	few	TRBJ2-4	TGTGCCAGCAGGGGGCGGCTAGCCAAAAACATTCAGTACTTC	CASRGRLAKNIQYF
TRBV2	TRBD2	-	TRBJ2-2	TGTGCCAGCAAGCGGGAAGCGAACACCGGGGAGCTGTTTTTT	CASKREANTGELFF
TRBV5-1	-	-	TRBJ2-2	TGCGCCAGCAGCTTGGCCGGGCTAGCAGTGAACACCGGGGAGCTGTTTTTT	CASSLAGLAVNTGELFF
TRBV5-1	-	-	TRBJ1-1	TGCGCCAGCAGCTACCGGAGGAGCAGATCCTGGGGCACTGAAGCTTTCTTT	CASSYRRSRSWGTEAFF
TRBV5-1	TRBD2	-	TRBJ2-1	TGCGCCAGCAGCTTGGATAGCGGGAGTTTAGATGAGCAGTTCTTC	CASSLDSGSLDEQFF
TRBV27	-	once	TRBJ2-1	TGTGCCAGCAGCGGGACTGTAGGCTCCTACAATGAGCAGTTCTTC	CASSGTVGSYNEQFF
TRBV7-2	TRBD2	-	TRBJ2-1	TGTGCCAGCAGCTTAGCGTGGACTACTAGCGGTTCTGAGCAGTTCTTC	CASSLAWTTSGSEQFF
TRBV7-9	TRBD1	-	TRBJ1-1	TGTGCCAGCAGCCCCGGGACAGGGAGTGAAGCTTTCTTT	CASSPGTGSEAFF
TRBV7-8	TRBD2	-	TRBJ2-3	TGTGCCACAGAGGGAGCGGGAGTTGATACGCAGTATTTT	CATEGAGVDTQYF
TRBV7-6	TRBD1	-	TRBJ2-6	TGTGCCAGCAGCTTAGCGCCGGACAGGGTCGGCTCTGGGGCCAACGTCCTGACTTTC	CASSLAPDRVGSGANVLTF
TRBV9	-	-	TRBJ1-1	TGTGCCAGCAGCACCCGGGGAGACGGCACTGAAGCTTTCTTT	CASSTRGDGTEAFF
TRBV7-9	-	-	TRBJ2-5	TGTGCCAGCAGTTTGCCCCTAGGTGAGCAGTACTTC	CASSLPLGEQYF
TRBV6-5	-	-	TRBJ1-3	TGTGCCAGCATACCTGGGGAGGGCAGGCGAAACACCATATATTTT	CASIPGEGRRNTIYF
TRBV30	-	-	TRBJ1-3	TGTGCCTGGAGCCTACGCTCTGGAAACACCATATATTTT	CAWSLRSGNTIYF
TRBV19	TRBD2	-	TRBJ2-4	TGTGCCAGTAGGGAACTAGCGGGAGGTGGCATTCAGTACTTC	CASRELAGGGIQYF
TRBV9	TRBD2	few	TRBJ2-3	TGTGCCAGCAGCGCCCTAGCGGGAGGTATGGATACGCAGTATTTT	CASSALAGGMDTQYF
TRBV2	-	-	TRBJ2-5	TGTGCCAGCAGGGCGAACCTGGAGGAGACCCAGTACTTC	CASRANLEETQYF
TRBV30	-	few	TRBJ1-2	TGTGCCTGGAGCCGACAGGCCAGCTATGGCTACACCTTC	CAWSRQASYGYTF
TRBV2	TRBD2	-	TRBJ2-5	TGTGCCAGCAGTCCAGGTCTAGCGGGAGGCTGGGGGCAGGAGACCCAGTACTTC	CASSPGLAGGWGQETQYF
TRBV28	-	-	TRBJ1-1	TGTGCCAGCACACCAACCCTGGGGCAGGGGAACACTGAAGCTTTCTTT	CASTPTLGQGNTEAFF
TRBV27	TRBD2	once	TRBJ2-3	TGTGCCAGCAGGTTGACTAGCCGCTCCACAGATACGCAGTATTTT	CASRLTSRSTDTQYF
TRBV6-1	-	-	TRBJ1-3	TGTGCCAGCAGCGGCGACTTAGGAAACACCATATATTTT	CASSGDLGNTIYF
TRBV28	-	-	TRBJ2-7	TGTGCCAGCAGTTCCCTTCGTGAGGTTCACTACGAGCAGTACTTC	CASSSLREVHYEQYF
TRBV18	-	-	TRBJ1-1	TGTGCCAGCTCCCCCCTAGATGCGGCTGAAGCTTTCTTT	CASSPLDAAEAFF
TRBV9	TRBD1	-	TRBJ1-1	TGTGCCAGCAGCGTAGCTACAGGGGCGTTGGGCACTGAAGCTTTCTTT	CASSVATGALGTEAFF
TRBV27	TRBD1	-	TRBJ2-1	TGTGCCAGCAGACTGGGACAGGGGGCGAATGAGCAGTTCTTC	CASRLGQGANEQFF